This is a list of T cell receptor beta chains from one sample in a study of regulatory T cells in long-lasting Graves disease. TCRdb re-analysed the multiplex PCR reads in MiXCR, keeping a single row per CDR3 protein. In the table there are under 300,000 distinct CDR3 sequences, around 20% of which are singletons. This material consisted of peripheral blood mononuclear cells (PBMCs), taken at new diagnosis, from a patient treated with antithyroid drugs. These receptors all come from a female donor with Graves disease. The CDR3 runs from the conserved cysteine through the conserved F or W. A D gene is named only where the DNA matches it firmly. Clone size is stated in some rows and not others, as once, few, many or a class when expanded.

j_call: TRBJ2-2
clone_size: -
d_call: -
v_call: TRBV7-9
cdr3_aa: CASSLVSFANTGELFF
cdr3_nt: TGTGCCAGCAGCTTAGTTAGCTTCGCGAACACCGGGGAGCTGTTTTTT

j_call: TRBJ2-5
clone_size: many
d_call: -
v_call: TRBV11-3
cdr3_aa: CASSASTVDRETQYF
cdr3_nt: TGTGCCAGCAGCGCATCGACCGTTGATCGAGAGACCCAGTACTTC

j_call: TRBJ2-5
clone_size: many
d_call: -
v_call: TRBV12-3/TRBV12-4
cdr3_aa: CASRRNQETQYF
cdr3_nt: TGTGCCAGCAGGCGGAACCAAGAGACCCAGTACTTC

j_call: TRBJ2-5
clone_size: many
d_call: -
v_call: TRBV28
cdr3_aa: CASSSGGADQETQYF
cdr3_nt: TGTGCCAGCAGTTCCGGCGGGGCGGACCAAGAGACCCAGTACTTC

j_call: TRBJ2-1
clone_size: many
d_call: TRBD2
v_call: TRBV6-5
cdr3_aa: CASSYVGLAGRYEQFF
cdr3_nt: TGTGCCAGCAGTTACGTGGGACTAGCGGGACGTTATGAGCAGTTCTTC

j_call: TRBJ2-5
clone_size: many
d_call: -
v_call: TRBV12-3/TRBV12-4
cdr3_aa: CASSDRAGRETQYF
cdr3_nt: TGTGCCAGCAGCGATCGGGCGGGAAGAGAGACCCAGTACTTC

j_call: TRBJ1-3
clone_size: -
d_call: -
v_call: TRBV2
cdr3_aa: CASSERESGNTIYF
cdr3_nt: TGTGCCAGCAGTGAACGGGAGTCTGGAAACACCATATATTTT

j_call: TRBJ2-1
clone_size: many
d_call: -
v_call: TRBV28
cdr3_aa: CASSVTRNEQFF
cdr3_nt: TGTGCCAGCAGTGTGACTAGAAATGAGCAGTTCTTC

j_call: TRBJ2-3
clone_size: many
d_call: TRBD1
v_call: TRBV7-3
cdr3_aa: CASSWVTGGTDTQYF
cdr3_nt: TGTGCCAGCAGCTGGGTGACAGGGGGGACAGATACGCAGTATTTT

j_call: TRBJ2-1
clone_size: many
d_call: -
v_call: TRBV25-1
cdr3_aa: CASSEQAVEQFF
cdr3_nt: TGTGCCAGCAGTGAACAGGCTGTTGAGCAGTTCTTC

j_call: TRBJ2-5
clone_size: many
d_call: -
v_call: TRBV5-6
cdr3_aa: CASSRVVGLETQYF
cdr3_nt: TGTGCCAGCAGCCGTGTCGTGGGGTTGGAGACCCAGTACTTC

j_call: TRBJ2-7
clone_size: -
d_call: TRBD2
v_call: TRBV20-1
cdr3_aa: CSASPTSGRNEQYF
cdr3_nt: TGCAGTGCTAGTCCGACGAGCGGGAGGAACGAGCAGTACTTC

j_call: TRBJ2-1
clone_size: many
d_call: TRBD2
v_call: TRBV7-3
cdr3_aa: CASSFFAGVWNEQFF
cdr3_nt: TGTGCCAGCAGCTTTTTTGCGGGAGTGTGGAATGAGCAGTTCTTC

j_call: TRBJ1-1
clone_size: few
d_call: TRBD1
v_call: TRBV7-8
cdr3_aa: CASSTQGAGFTEAFF
cdr3_nt: TGTGCCAGCAGCACCCAGGGGGCCGGGTTCACTGAAGCTTTCTTT

j_call: TRBJ2-2
clone_size: many
d_call: -
v_call: TRBV7-2
cdr3_aa: CASSSGVPGIGELFF
cdr3_nt: TGTGCCAGCAGCTCAGGAGTACCGGGAATCGGGGAGCTGTTTTTT

j_call: TRBJ1-2
clone_size: -
d_call: -
v_call: TRBV19
cdr3_aa: CASSIDRGKNGYTF
cdr3_nt: TGTGCCAGTAGTATAGATCGTGGCAAAAATGGCTACACCTTC

j_call: TRBJ1-4
clone_size: few
d_call: -
v_call: TRBV5-4
cdr3_aa: CASSSRRASNEKLFF
cdr3_nt: TGTGCCAGCAGCTCAAGACGAGCCTCAAATGAAAAACTGTTTTTT

j_call: TRBJ2-5
clone_size: once
d_call: TRBD2
v_call: TRBV12-3/TRBV12-4
cdr3_aa: CASSSTSGRETQYF
cdr3_nt: TGTGCCAGCAGCTCGACTAGCGGGAGGGAGACCCAGTACTTC

j_call: TRBJ2-1
clone_size: many
d_call: -
v_call: TRBV9
cdr3_aa: CASSVTNEQFF
cdr3_nt: TGTGCCAGCAGCGTAACGAATGAGCAGTTCTTC

j_call: TRBJ1-5
clone_size: many
d_call: -
v_call: TRBV28
cdr3_aa: CATLRWGSAQPQHF
cdr3_nt: TGTGCCACCCTCCGGTGGGGCTCGGCTCAGCCCCAGCATTTT

j_call: TRBJ2-6
clone_size: many
d_call: TRBD1
v_call: TRBV7-2
cdr3_aa: CASSRYRQGSSGANVLTF
cdr3_nt: TGTGCCAGCAGCCGTTACCGACAGGGCAGCTCTGGGGCCAACGTCCTGACTTTC

j_call: TRBJ2-1
clone_size: many
d_call: TRBD2
v_call: TRBV7-2
cdr3_aa: CASSLRTSGRGNEQFF
cdr3_nt: TGTGCCAGCAGCTTACGGACTAGCGGGAGGGGCAATGAGCAGTTCTTC

j_call: TRBJ1-1
clone_size: many
d_call: -
v_call: TRBV10-1
cdr3_aa: CASSSGTARGEAFF
cdr3_nt: TGCGCCAGCAGTTCTGGGACGGCCAGGGGCGAAGCTTTCTTT

j_call: TRBJ1-5
clone_size: many
d_call: TRBD1
v_call: TRBV7-9
cdr3_aa: CASSRGTGDQPQHF
cdr3_nt: TGTGCCAGCAGCAGAGGGACAGGGGATCAGCCCCAGCATTTT

j_call: TRBJ2-3
clone_size: many
d_call: -
v_call: TRBV11-3
cdr3_aa: CASSLSAGNTDTQYF
cdr3_nt: TGTGCCAGCAGCTTAAGTGCCGGGAACACAGATACGCAGTATTTT

j_call: TRBJ2-7
clone_size: many
d_call: TRBD2
v_call: TRBV20-1
cdr3_aa: CSAQWGGTEQYF
cdr3_nt: TGCAGTGCTCAGTGGGGGGGGACCGAGCAGTACTTC

j_call: TRBJ2-3
clone_size: many
d_call: -
v_call: TRBV5-1
cdr3_aa: CASSLGPLETQYF
cdr3_nt: TGCGCCAGCAGTTTGGGCCCCCTCGAGACGCAGTATTTT

j_call: TRBJ1-1
clone_size: many
d_call: -
v_call: TRBV30
cdr3_aa: CAWSVLGERTTFF
cdr3_nt: TGTGCCTGGAGTGTACTGGGGGAAAGGACGACTTTCTTT

j_call: TRBJ2-7
clone_size: -
d_call: -
v_call: TRBV9
cdr3_aa: CASSVITVGQDPYEQYF
cdr3_nt: TGTGCCAGCAGCGTAATCACAGTGGGGCAGGACCCCTACGAGCAGTACTTC

j_call: TRBJ2-5
clone_size: few
d_call: TRBD2
v_call: TRBV20-1
cdr3_aa: CSARGESGSRETQYF
cdr3_nt: TGCAGTGCTAGAGGGGAAAGCGGGAGTAGGGAGACCCAGTACTTC

j_call: TRBJ2-3
clone_size: many
d_call: TRBD2
v_call: TRBV3-1
cdr3_aa: CASSQPAVAGSTDTQYF
cdr3_nt: TGTGCCAGCAGCCAACCAGCGGTAGCGGGTAGCACAGATACGCAGTATTTT

j_call: TRBJ1-5
clone_size: -
d_call: -
v_call: TRBV19
cdr3_aa: CASSNPLGGSNQPQHF
cdr3_nt: TGTGCCAGTAGTAATCCCCTTGGGGGTAGCAATCAGCCCCAGCATTTT

j_call: TRBJ2-7
clone_size: few
d_call: -
v_call: TRBV7-2
cdr3_aa: CASSHEGGSSYEQYF
cdr3_nt: TGTGCCAGCAGCCACGAAGGCGGAAGCTCCTACGAGCAGTACTTC

j_call: TRBJ2-5
clone_size: many
d_call: -
v_call: TRBV28
cdr3_aa: CASSLVAGLETQYF
cdr3_nt: TGTGCCAGCAGTTTAGTGGCGGGGTTGGAGACCCAGTACTTC

j_call: TRBJ2-2
clone_size: many
d_call: -
v_call: TRBV20-1
cdr3_aa: CSARGLTGTGELFF
cdr3_nt: TGCAGTGCTAGAGGCCTGACAGGTACCGGGGAGCTGTTTTTT

j_call: TRBJ2-1
clone_size: many
d_call: TRBD1
v_call: TRBV7-3
cdr3_aa: CASSLTGTGNNEQFF
cdr3_nt: TGTGCCAGCAGCTTAACCGGGACAGGGAACAATGAGCAGTTCTTC

j_call: TRBJ2-5
clone_size: many
d_call: -
v_call: TRBV7-2
cdr3_aa: CASSSSVQETQYF
cdr3_nt: TGTGCCAGCAGCTCCTCGGTTCAAGAGACCCAGTACTTC

j_call: TRBJ2-7
clone_size: many
d_call: TRBD1
v_call: TRBV7-3
cdr3_aa: CASSSSGQGNLHF
cdr3_nt: TGTGCCAGCAGCTCCTCTGGACAGGGTAACCTTCACTTC

j_call: TRBJ1-6
clone_size: -
d_call: -
v_call: TRBV27
cdr3_aa: CASSLEGGNSPLHF
cdr3_nt: TGTGCCAGCAGTTTGGAGGGTGGCAATTCACCCCTCCACTTT

j_call: TRBJ1-4
clone_size: many
d_call: -
v_call: TRBV10-3
cdr3_aa: CAISTTGETTNEKLFF
cdr3_nt: TGTGCCATCAGTACGACAGGAGAAACAACTAATGAAAAACTGTTTTTT

j_call: TRBJ2-1
clone_size: -
d_call: -
v_call: TRBV2
cdr3_aa: CASSEVSEEQFF
cdr3_nt: TGTGCCAGCAGTGAAGTTTCGGAAGAGCAGTTCTTC

j_call: TRBJ2-5
clone_size: many
d_call: -
v_call: TRBV7-8
cdr3_aa: CASRRYTGSIQETQYF
cdr3_nt: TGTGCCAGCAGAAGGTACACGGGGTCCATTCAAGAGACCCAGTACTTC

j_call: TRBJ1-4
clone_size: many
d_call: -
v_call: TRBV9
cdr3_aa: CASSPSGGGGVNEKLFF
cdr3_nt: TGTGCCAGCAGCCCATCGGGCGGGGGGGGCGTCAATGAAAAACTGTTTTTT

j_call: TRBJ2-5
clone_size: many
d_call: -
v_call: TRBV19
cdr3_aa: CASKGSALHQETQYF
cdr3_nt: TGTGCCAGTAAAGGGTCGGCGTTACACCAAGAGACCCAGTACTTC